This T cell receptor (beta chain) was retrieved from a study of cytotoxic CD8 clonotypes in ibrutinib-treated CLL. About the research overall: Response sampling took place at median approximately eleven months of treatment, range 6 to 36. The study's findings and limits: Sampling times (in sustained-remission versus progressing patients) were not the same.

Germline V gene lookup returns CDR1 SGHRS and CDR2 YFSETQ. J was trimmed by 0 bases and V by 4 bases; bases with no gene match: 16. This CDR3 has 22 amino acids. TCRdb's copy holds only in-frame clones and misses some; the assay was immunoSEQ multiplex PCR. The table shows 150,000 to 200,000 clones, with around 84% occurring only once. Genomic DNA for TCR beta libraries, 2 to 2.5 micrograms, came from cryopreserved PBMCs. For this clone: Antigen unknown.

The source material was PBMCs, sampled after 12 months of ibrutinib treatment. This chain links TRBV5-1 with TRBJ2-1, with TRBD2 identical over 16 bases. The receptor was derived from a human donor with chronic lymphocytic leukemia. The CDR3 DNA is TGCGCCAGCAGCCAGACCTTTACCGGGACTAGCGGGAGGGCCGACTCCTACAATGAGCAGTTCTTC. Protein sequence: CASSQTFTGTSGRADSYNEQFF.